This T cell receptor beta chain was identified in a study of T-cell reconstitution after alpha-beta-depleted transplantation in children. This clonotype was recorded a few times. Its specificity is unknown. Preparation of the TCRbeta library used unique molecular identifiers. TCRdb independently ran MiXCR on the PCR reads; one entry per CDR3 protein. This sample yields 90,000 to 100,000 distinct CDR3 sequences, of which 20% to 30% are seen a single time; about a fifth belongs to the top ten. V dropped 8 bases and J dropped 2 bases, with 2 bases sitting between them. The germline gives CDR1 SEHNR, CDR2 FQNEAQ (reference sequence). This CDR3 spans 10 amino acids. General study findings and limits: Newly made T cells mostly supplied T-cell counts and diversity one year after transplant.

This TCR was recovered from a boy between 2 and 10 years old with acute lymphoblastic leukemia, due to receive a stem cell transplant. V usage is TRBV7-9 and J usage is TRBJ2-3, with unresolved D. Sequencing used PBMCs, obtained before TCRalphabeta/CD19-depleted stem cell transplant. The CDR3 loop reads CASVTDTQYF. CDR3 DNA sequence: TGTGCCAGCGTCACAGATACGCAGTATTTT.